The present T cell receptor beta chain was sequenced within a study of long-term antiretroviral therapy in people with HIV. The CDR3 runs to 14 residues. Deletions cut 0 bases from V and 0 bases from J, with 5 bases between. In germline, CDR1 is SGHTS, CDR2 YDEGEE. Survey-level resolution applied to immunoSEQ assay v3.0. TCRdb's table, derived via immunoSEQ multiplex PCR, lists solely in-frame clones and lacks some. The profile covers about 40,000 clones, with around nine tenths appearing a single time and around 4.7% taken by the ten largest. In the United States, treatment was given to all participants with HIV.

Sequences were derived from unsorted PBMCs, sampled 0.1 years before starting antiretroviral therapy. The source is a woman aged 45-65 years with HIV. The J gene is TRBJ2-3, the V gene TRBV5-8; D is ambiguous. This CDR3 is CASSLGVSTDTQYF. The CDR3 DNA sequence: TGTGCCAGCAGCTTGGGGGTAAGCACAGATACGCAGTATTTT.